One sample yielded the 28 T cell receptor beta chains listed below, sequenced in a study of regulatory T cells in long-lasting Graves disease. Researchers made TCR beta libraries by using iRepertoire HTBI primers and running Arm-PCR on CDR3 regions. TCRdb re-analysed the multiplex PCR reads in MiXCR, keeping a single row per CDR3 protein. This table holds a few hundred thousand distinct CDR3 sequences, 14% to 15% found once. Time point given: newly diagnosed GD, antithyroid drugs for less than 3 months. There was RNA extracted from PBMCs, and the TCR library was made from it. These data also formed part of another study, on T cells in Graves' hyperthyroidism and ophthalmopathy.

The specimen comprised peripheral blood mononuclear cells (PBMCs), sampled at new diagnosis, from a patient treated with antithyroid drugs. All receptors come from a woman in her 40s with Graves disease.

In its sample, this clonotype was seen once. The chain couples TRBV19 to TRBJ1-5; D perhaps matches TRBD1 (6 bases). Germline V gives CDR1 LNHDA, CDR2 SQIVND (reference sequence). The CDR3 spans 15 residues. V lost 3 bases to trimming and J lost 4 bases, with 13 bases between them. DNA of the CDR3: TGTGCCAGTAGTATTAGAGAAAGGGGGAATCAGCCCCAGCATTTT. It translates to CASSIRERGNQPQHF.

The CDR3 region has the DNA TGTGCCGTAAGACGGACTTCGAACACCGGGGAGCTGTTTTTT. Amino acids: CAVRRTSNTGELFF. The chain uses TRBV6-2 or TRBV6-3 and TRBJ2-2, with D possibly matching TRBD2 (5 bases). V was clipped by 11 bases and J by 0 bases, with 13 bases between them. Germline CDR1 MNHEY, CDR2 SVGEGT. The CDR3 totals 14 residues.

This clonotype was counted many times. V and J are TRBV7-2 and TRBJ2-3; D unresolved. Germline CDR1 SGHTA, CDR2 FQGNSA. Trimming cost V 2 bases and J 8 bases, with 17 bases left between them. The CDR3 has 15 residues. CDR3: CASSLNSLPTVTQYF. The CDR3 DNA is TGTGCCAGCAGCTTAAACTCCCTCCCCACGGTTACGCAGTATTTT.

This chain connects TRBV30 to TRBJ2-7, with TRBD1 matching over 10 bases. Germline V lookup: CDR1 GTSNPN, CDR2 SVGIG (reference sequence). V shed 2 bases and J 7 bases; nucleotides not matched to a gene: 8. The CDR3 spans 14 residues. The CDR3 coding sequence is TGTGCCTGGAGTCCGGGACAGGGGATTGAGGAGCAGTACTTC. It codes for CAWSPGQGIEEQYF. The full variable domain, its missing parts supplied by reference TRBV30 and TRBJ2-7, is SQTIHQWPATLVQPVGSPLSLECTVEGTSNPNLYWYRQAAGRGLQLLFYSVGIGQISSEVPQNLSASRPQDRQFILSSKKLLLSDSGFYLCAWSPGQGIEEQYFGPGTRLTVT.

Ten or more counts support this clonotype. The chain joins TRBV3-1 to TRBJ2-3; 10 nucleotides line up with TRBD1. Germline values: CDR1 LGHDT, CDR2 YNNKEL (reference sequence). The CDR3 runs 16 residues. V lost 4 bases, J lost 3 bases, and 7 bases stayed unmatched. CDR3 DNA sequence: TGTGCCAGCAGCCGGGGGACAGGGGAGGCGACAGATACGCAGTATTTT. Translated, it gives CASSRGTGEATDTQYF.

The sample holds a few counts of this clonotype. This sequence joins TRBV4-1 and TRBJ1-2, with D unresolved. Per the germline V gene, CDR1 is MGHRA and CDR2 is YSYEKL. Trimming cost V 4 bases and J 2 bases, with 23 bases left between them. The CDR3 consists of 18 residues. CDR3 nucleotide sequence: TGCGCCAGCAGCCGGCTAAGAGGCTCGCAGCTGGCGAACTATGGCTACACCTTC. It translates to CASSRLRGSQLANYGYTF.

In its sample, this clonotype was seen many times. CDR3 loop: CASRERSRDNEQFF. As DNA, the CDR3 is TGCGCCAGCAGGGAGCGATCCAGAGACAATGAGCAGTTCTTC. The rearrangement joins TRBV10-2 to TRBJ2-1; D is unclear. CDR1 and CDR2 from the germline V gene are WSHSY and SAAADI. The CDR3 is 14 amino acids. V lost 6 bases to trimming and J lost 5 bases, with 14 bases between them.

This clonotype was picked up a small number of times. In DNA, the CDR3 is TGCGCCAGCAGCCTATGGACAGGGGGAACAGATACGCAGTATTTT. Translating it yields CASSLWTGGTDTQYF. This chain connects TRBV5-1 to TRBJ2-3, with TRBD1 matching over 10 bases. This CDR3 region has 15 residues. From germline, CDR1 is SGHRS and CDR2 YFSETQ. The ends lost 4 bases at V and 3 bases at J; junction bases unmatched: 5. Full variable domain (rest looked up from reference TRBV5-1 and TRBJ2-3): KAGVTQTPRYLIKTRGQQVTLSCSPISGHRSVSWYQQTPGQGLQFLFEYFSETQRNKGNFPGRFSGRQFSNSRSEMNVSTLELGDSALYLCASSLWTGGTDTQYFGPGTRLTVL.

This clonotype was seen many times. The V gene is TRBV6-1, the J gene TRBJ1-2; a weak D match, TRBD1 (5 bases). V was pared by 5 bases and J by 4 bases, with 14 bases between. The CDR3 covers 14 residues. Germline V CDR1 and CDR2: MNHNS, SASEGT. CDR3 protein: CASSTGTGRYGYTF. In DNA form, the CDR3 reads TGTGCCAGCAGTACCGGGACGGGGCGCTATGGCTACACCTTC.

This chain connects TRBV7-8 to TRBJ1-6, with TRBD1 matching 7 bases. The trim removed 4 bases at V and 7 bases at J, leaving 19 bases unmatched. CDR1 and CDR2 from the germline V gene are SGHVS and FQNEAQ. The CDR3 consists of 19 residues. CDR3 in amino acids: CASSSNLIGRGLVNSPLHF. CDR3 DNA: TGTGCCAGCAGCTCAAATCTAATAGGCAGGGGGTTAGTGAATTCACCCCTCCACTTT. Full variable domain (missing parts from reference TRBV7-8 and TRBJ1-6): GAGVSQSPRYKVAKRGQDVALRCDPISGHVSLFWYQQALGQGPEFLTYFQNEAQLDKSGLPSDRFFAERPEGSVSTLKIQRTQQEDSAVYLCASSSNLIGRGLVNSPLHFGNGTRLTVT.

This clonotype was observed many times. The CDR3 DNA is TGTGCCAGTATGAAGAGGTTCCAGGTCGGGAACACTGAAGCTTTCTTT. Translated: CASMKRFQVGNTEAFF. The chain joins TRBV19 to TRBJ1-1; the D is unclear. CDR1 is LNHDA, CDR2 SQIVND, per germline (reference sequence). This CDR3 is 16 amino acids long. The germline V and J ends were trimmed by 7 bases and 1 base, with 19 bases remaining between them.

A few counts support this clonotype. The chain links TRBV20-1 to TRBJ2-5; tentatively, D is TRBD2 (6 bases). Germline V CDR1 and CDR2: DFQATT, SNEGSKA (reference sequence). V was shortened by 5 bases and J by 2 bases, with 9 bases between the two germline ends. This CDR3 is built from 12 residues. DNA of the CDR3: TGCAGTGCTGACCGGGAGCAAGAGACCCAGTACTTC. Protein: CSADREQETQYF.

This clonotype was counted only a few times. The rearrangement links TRBV11-2 to TRBJ2-3; D is unclear. Germline CDR1 is SGHAT and CDR2 is FQNNGV. Trimming took off 5 bases at V and 5 bases at J, with 11 bases between the two ends. The CDR3 spans 13 residues. CDR3 DNA: TGTGCCAGCAGCGGTGACGCTGTAGATACGCAGTATTTT. Amino acids: CASSGDAVDTQYF.

In this sample, this clonotype turned up many times. This chain joins TRBV4-1 and TRBJ2-7; 9 nucleotides agree with TRBD1. The CDR3 is 15 amino acids. Germline V gene sequence: CDR1 MGHRA, CDR2 YSYEKL. The V and J ends lost 5 bases and 3 bases, in that order; junction bases with no gene match: 8. CDR3 nucleotide sequence: TGCGCCAGCAGCGCGCCGGGACAGGGACACTACGAGCAGTACTTC. This translates into CASSAPGQGHYEQYF.

This clonotype occurred many times. The chain couples TRBV7-9 to TRBJ2-7; D gene uncertain. Germline CDR1 reads SEHNR; CDR2 reads FQNEAQ (reference sequence). V lost 5 bases to trimming and J lost 6 bases, with 14 bases between them. The CDR3 runs to 13 residues. CDR3 protein: CASSPTLHGEQYF. CDR3 coding DNA: TGTGCCAGCAGCCCGACTCTTCACGGCGAGCAGTACTTC. Using reference TRBV7-9 and TRBJ2-7 for the parts outside the CDR3, the full variable domain is DTGVSQNPRHKITKRGQNVTFRCDPISEHNRLYWYRQTLGQGPEFLTYFQNEAQLEKSRLLSDRFSAERPKGSFSTLEIQRTEQGDSAMYLCASSPTLHGEQYFGPGTRLTVT.

This clonotype was detected ten times or more. V and J are TRBV11-2 and TRBJ2-7, with D unresolved. V dropped 0 bases and J dropped 8 bases, with 14 bases sitting between them. The CDR3 consists of 14 residues. Germline values: CDR1 SGHAT, CDR2 FQNNGV. For the CDR3, the DNA is TGTGCCAGCAGCTTAGAGGCCTCCTCTCGTAAGCAGTACTTC. Translation: CASSLEASSRKQYF.

The chain carries TRBV12-3 or TRBV12-4 and TRBJ2-4; D is ambiguous. The CDR3 consists of 10 residues. Here the CDR3 DNA reads TGTACCGGCAGTTCACGCACTCAGTACTTC. This gives the protein CTGSSRTQYF.

This clonotype came up many times. This chain links TRBV7-9 with TRBJ2-1, with TRBD2 matching 11 bases. The CDR3 covers 13 residues. The V gene's germline CDR1 is SEHNR and CDR2 FQNEAQ (reference sequence). V lost 8 bases, J lost 8 bases, and 5 bases stayed unmatched. The CDR3 bases are TGTGCCAGCCAGACTAGCGGGACCGATGAGCAGTTCTTC. Amino acids: CASQTSGTDEQFF.

The chain links TRBV5-5 to TRBJ2-1; the match to TRBD1 covers 7 bases. This CDR3 is built from 15 residues. Germline CDR1 is SGHKS and CDR2 is YYEKEE (reference sequence). V lost 4 bases, J lost 4 bases, and 8 bases stayed unmatched. This CDR3 reads CASSRPGQKYNEQFF. The CDR3 region has the DNA TGTGCCAGCAGCCGACCGGGACAGAAGTACAATGAGCAGTTCTTC.

At least ten counts were recorded for this clonotype. This chain joins TRBV7-2 and TRBJ2-3, with D unclear. Germline-derived CDR1 and CDR2 are SGHTA and FQGNSA. The CDR3 is 11 amino acids. Deletions cut 9 bases from V and 3 bases from J, with 7 bases between. CDR3 sequence reads: CASFWTDTQYF. The CDR3 DNA follows: TGTGCCAGTTTCTGGACAGATACGCAGTATTTT.

The chain uses TRBV7-2 and TRBJ2-3; D not certain. V lost 1 base, J lost 5 bases, and 7 bases lay in between. This CDR3 region has 13 residues. Germline V gives CDR1 SGHTA, CDR2 FQGNSA. CDR3: CASSLVGKDTQYF. The CDR3 bases are TGTGCCAGCAGCTTAGTTGGGAAAGATACGCAGTATTTT.

In this sample, this clonotype turned up many times. The rearrangement links TRBV3-1 to TRBJ2-1; D could derive from TRBD1 or TRBD2 (5 bases each). Trimming pared 0 bases from V and 8 bases from J, leaving 11 bases between. Germline-derived CDR1 and CDR2 are LGHDT and YNNKEL (reference sequence). This CDR3 contains 14 residues. The CDR3 region has the DNA TGTGCCAGCAGCCAAGATACGGGGACCGATGAGCAGTTCTTC. This translates into CASSQDTGTDEQFF.

The J gene is TRBJ1-3, the V gene TRBV14; weak D call: TRBD1 (5 bases). Trimming removed 3 bases from V and 0 bases from J, with 12 bases in between. Germline assignment: CDR1 SGHDN and CDR2 FVKESK. The CDR3 is 16 amino acids. The chain's CDR3 is CASSHRGAASGNTIYF. The CDR3 coding sequence is TGTGCCAGCAGCCACCGAGGGGCTGCCTCTGGAAACACCATATATTTT.

The V gene is TRBV29-1, the J gene TRBJ2-7, with D maybe TRBD2 (7 bases). CDR1 and CDR2 (germline): SQVTM, ANQGSEA. V lost 7 bases to trimming and J lost 0 bases, with 16 bases between them. The CDR3 has 14 residues. CDR3 region: CSAWGGTGSYEQYF. The DNA of the CDR3 is TGCAGCGCATGGGGGGGCACGGGCTCCTACGAGCAGTACTTC.

This clonotype was seen ten or more times. The rearrangement uses TRBV9 and TRBJ2-1, with 8 bases matching TRBD1. V lost 2 bases to trimming and J lost 2 bases; unmatched junction nucleotides: 3. The CDR3 has 15 amino acids. Per germline, CDR1 SGDLS and CDR2 YYNGEE. CDR3: CASSVGQGTYNEQFF. The CDR3 DNA sequence: TGTGCCAGCAGCGTCGGACAGGGAACCTACAATGAGCAGTTCTTC.

This clonotype has ten or more counts. The rearrangement uses TRBV7-3 and TRBJ2-2, with TRBD1 matching 10 bases. Looked up from germline, CDR1 is SGHTA and CDR2 is FQGTGA. After removal of 5 bases from V and 7 bases from J, the junction contained 7 bases not matched to a gene. CDR3 length: 15 amino acids. The CDR3 bases are TGTGCCAGCAGCCCCGGGACAGGGGAGGTCGGGGAGCTGTTTTTT. This translates into CASSPGTGEVGELFF. The whole variable domain, remainder taken from reference TRBV7-3 and TRBJ2-2, is GAGVSQTPSNKVTEKGKYVELRCDPISGHTALYWYRQSLGQGPEFLIYFQGTGAADDSGLPNDRFFAVRPEGSVSTLKIQRTERGDSAVYLCASSPGTGEVGELFFGEGSRLTVL.

This clonotype was detected many times. The V and J genes are TRBV7-2 and TRBJ2-7; D perhaps matches TRBD1 (5 bases). V was pared by 5 bases and J by 6 bases, with 20 bases between. CDR3 size: 15 residues. Germline CDR1 reads SGHTA; CDR2 reads FQGNSA. CDR3 nucleotides: TGTGCCAGCAGCCCTGTAGGGGCAGGCTTGGGCGAGCAGTACTTC. Protein: CASSPVGAGLGEQYF.

The V call is TRBV18, the J call TRBJ2-3; 8 bases align to TRBD2. The germline V gene encodes CDR1 KGHSH and CDR2 LQKENI. The CDR3 length is 14 residues. The V and J ends lost 8 bases and 2 bases, in that order; junction bases with no gene match: 6. The CDR3 is CASTKLAVTDTQYF. The CDR3 region has the DNA TGTGCCAGCACCAAACTAGCGGTCACAGATACGCAGTATTTT.